Described below is a single T cell receptor (beta chain) sequence and its context. The data were obtained in a study of cytomegalovirus exposure and HLA in healthy donors. As for the study in general: The 120 or so validation repertoires, a later analysis reported, used the same platform as the approximately 650 first-cohort repertoires.

The repertoire was sequenced with immunoSEQ multiplex PCR; TCRdb's copy has only in-frame clones and lacks some. Among about 180,000 clones, 85% were seen once, and the ten largest hold 15% to 20%. Germline V gene lookup returns CDR1 SGHAT and CDR2 FQNNGV. The V and J ends lost 3 bases and 10 bases respectively, with 13 bases between them. CDR3 length: 13 amino acids. The gene calls are TRBV11-2 and TRBJ1-5, with TRBD1 as a possible D gene (5 bases). Sequencing was done on a sample of PBMCs. The TCR comes from a man aged 18 to 30 in good health and CMV-seropositive. The CDR3 here is CASSFNQGAPQHF. The CDR3 region has the DNA TGTGCCAGCAGCTTTAATCAGGGCGCACCCCAGCATTTT. The complete variable domain, with remaining parts taken from reference TRBV11-2 and TRBJ1-5, reads EAGVAQSPRYKIIEKRQSVAFWCNPISGHATLYWYQQILGQGPKLLIQFQNNGVVDDSQLPKDRFSAERLKGVDSTLKIQPAKLEDSAVYLCASSFNQGAPQHFGDGTRLSIL.